Below, 5 T cell receptor beta chains from the same sample are listed, as sequenced in a study of OX40 agonist ivuxolimab in advanced cancers. The method was the immunoSEQ multiplex PCR assay. TCRdb provides this immuneACCESS table in a form limited to in-frame rearrangements. Some clones are lacking; in checked studies, under half of them reflect an unresolved V gene, and why the rest are absent is not known. The sample table lists roughly 80,000 clones, approximately 94% of them with a count of one. The biggest ten clones account for roughly an eighth of the sample. Here the sequenced sample was CD4+ or CD8+ T cells sorted from blood, taken in a trial of the OX40 agonist ivuxolimab. Receptor source: an adult with an advanced solid tumor such as melanoma, head and neck, liver or kidney cancer.

The chain links TRBV6-5 to TRBJ2-3; 7 positions match TRBD2. Germline CDR1 reads MNHEY; CDR2 reads SVGAGI. This CDR3 has 15 residues. Losses at the gene ends were 6 bases for V and 5 bases for J; bases not matched to a gene: 11. The CDR3 loop reads CASSSLAALRDTQYF. CDR3 in DNA: TGTGCCAGCAGCTCTCTAGCGGCCCTGCGAGATACGCAGTATTTT.

V gene TRBV6-5 combines with J gene TRBJ2-7, with D possibly TRBD1 on 6 matching bases. V was shortened by 0 bases and J by 3 bases, with 12 bases between the two germline ends. CDR1 is MNHEY and CDR2 is SVGAGI in the germline V gene. The CDR3 extends over 15 amino acids. CDR3: CASSYSRGRHYEQYF. Here the CDR3 DNA reads TGTGCCAGCAGTTACTCCAGGGGACGCCACTACGAGCAGTACTTC.

The V gene is TRBV7-8, the J gene TRBJ2-7; tentatively, D is TRBD1 (5 bases). V was clipped by 2 bases and J by 2 bases, with 10 bases between them. The CDR3 is 14 amino acids. Germline V gives CDR1 SGHVS, CDR2 FQNEAQ. Here the CDR3 reads CASSLLGRTYEQYF. CDR3 nucleotide sequence: TGTGCCAGCAGCTTACTGGGGCGGACCTACGAGCAGTACTTC.

The genes are TRBV27 and TRBJ1-1; no clear D. Germline-derived CDR1 and CDR2 are MNHEY and SMNVEV (reference sequence). V lost 5 bases and J lost 3, with 16 bases in between. This CDR3 has 15 residues. In DNA, the CDR3 is TGTGCCAGCAGTCCGGAAGGTCCCCGGTACACTGAAGCTTTCTTT. Its translation: CASSPEGPRYTEAFF.

J is TRBJ1-6 and V is TRBV7-2; 7 nucleotides match TRBD1. This CDR3 contains 16 residues. Germline V gives CDR1 SGHTA, CDR2 FQGNSA. J was trimmed by 7 bases and V by 5 bases; bases with no gene match: 11. CDR3 sequence: CASSPSPTGRNSPLHF. The CDR3 DNA follows: TGTGCCAGCAGCCCATCGCCGACAGGGCGAAATTCACCCCTCCACTTT.